This T cell receptor (beta chain) was identified in a study of blood T cell repertoires in COVID-19. On the study more broadly: Specimens from acute and convalescent COVID-19 originated in the United States, Italy and Spain. T cells, B-cell-depleted T cells, or PBMCs provided the cDNA or gDNA that served as material.

Using immunoSEQ multiplex PCR, the repertoire was profiled, and TCRdb retains in-frame clones only, with some absent. Among approximately 92,000 clones listed, around 67% were seen once. With 10 bases clipped from V and 0 bases from J, the junction kept 5 bases outside the gene matches. The CDR3 has 14 residues. From germline, CDR1 is SNHLY and CDR2 FYNNEI. V is TRBV2 and J is TRBJ2-2, with 7 bases matching TRBD1. Input material: peripheral blood. This receptor was identified in a woman aged 55-70 years in a cohort sampled during active or convalescent COVID-19. The CDR3 region is CAKGTGANTGELFF. The DNA for the CDR3 is TGTGCCAAGGGCACAGGGGCGAACACCGGGGAGCTGTTTTTT.